What follows are 21 T cell receptor beta chains derived from one specimen sequenced in a study of cytomegalovirus exposure and HLA in healthy donors. Here immunoSEQ multiplex PCR was the method, and the copy in TCRdb shows in-frame clones only, minus some. The repertoire holds more than 200,000 clones, with roughly 87% as singletons. Sequences were obtained from PBMCs. These receptors came from a woman in her thirties in good health and CMV-seronegative.

This rearrangement joins TRBV10-3 to TRBJ2-5, with 14 bases matching TRBD2. Germline assignment: CDR1 ENHRY and CDR2 SYGVKD. Trimming at V came to 0 bases and at J to 3 bases, leaving 12 bases not matched to a gene. The CDR3 covers 20 residues. CDR3 residues: CAISESVGLAGEGREETQYF. In DNA form, the CDR3 reads TGTGCCATCAGTGAGTCGGTGGGACTAGCGGGAGAGGGTAGAGAAGAGACCCAGTACTTC.

The chain employs TRBV9 and TRBJ2-7; D ambiguous. With 0 bases removed from V and 1 base from J, the gap between germline ends came to 14 bases. Germline CDR1 SGDLS, CDR2 YYNGEE. The CDR3 sequence is 16 residues long. The CDR3 region has the DNA TGTGCCAGCAGCGTAGAAGGCGTGCGTTTGTCCTACGAGCAGTACTTC. Translating it yields CASSVEGVRLSYEQYF.

The J gene is TRBJ2-1, the V gene TRBV29-1; 9 nucleotides line up with TRBD2. After removal of 0 bases from V and 2 bases from J, the junction contained 11 bases not matched to a gene. The CDR3 covers 18 residues. Germline V gene data show CDR1 as SQVTM and CDR2 as ANQGSEA. The CDR3 coding sequence is TGCAGCGTTGAAGAATGGAGATTTAGCGGGAGCACCTACAATGAGCAGTTCTTC. Protein: CSVEEWRFSGSTYNEQFF.

As concerns this clone: Other DNA variants within this sample encode the same CDR3. The chain joins TRBV4-2 to TRBJ1-1, with D uncertain. Germline V CDR1 and CDR2: LGHNA, YNFKEQ. The V end lost 0 bases, the J end lost 0 bases, and 5 bases lay between the germline ends. This CDR3 region has 14 residues. The CDR3: CASSQDLVNTEAFF. DNA of the CDR3: TGTGCCAGCAGCCAAGATCTGGTGAACACTGAAGCTTTCTTT.

The chain employs TRBV6-1 and TRBJ2-3, with 9 bases matching TRBD2. This CDR3 region has 16 residues. Germline values: CDR1 MNHNS, CDR2 SASEGT. V lost 3 bases to trimming and J lost 5 bases; unmatched junction nucleotides: 9. The CDR3 nucleotides read TGTGCCAGCAGTGAGATGTGGCGGGAGGGCGGAGATACGCAGTATTTT. This gives the protein CASSEMWREGGDTQYF.

The gene calls are TRBV27 and TRBJ2-5; D is possibly TRBD2 (6 bases). V was cut by 6 bases and J by 4 bases, with 15 bases left in between. The germline V gene encodes CDR1 MNHEY and CDR2 SMNVEV (reference sequence). The CDR3 is 14 amino acids. DNA for the CDR3: TGTGCCAGCAGAAGTTCGAGGAGGGGAGAGACCCAGTACTTC. Translated, it gives CASRSSRRGETQYF.

V and J are TRBV5-6 and TRBJ2-6; D is undetermined. V was cut by 1 base and J by 0 bases, with 11 bases left in between. CDR3 length equals 17 residues. Per the germline V gene, CDR1 is SGHDT and CDR2 is YYEEEE. The CDR3 coding sequence is TGTGCCAGCAGCTTGTTCGACGGAATCTCTGGGGCCAACGTCCTGACTTTC. Its protein is CASSLFDGISGANVLTF. Combining the CDR3 with reference TRBV5-6 and TRBJ2-6 gives the whole variable domain DAGVTQSPTHLIKTRGQQVTLRCSPKSGHDTVSWYQQALGQGPQFIFQYYEEEERQRGNFPDRFSGHQFPNYSSELNVNALLLGDSALYLCASSLFDGISGANVLTFGAGSRLTVL.

The rearrangement joins TRBV7-9 to TRBJ1-2; no clear D gene. CDR3 length equals 14 residues. Germline V gene lookup returns CDR1 SEHNR and CDR2 FQNEAQ (reference sequence). V gave up 3 bases and J gave up 1 base, with 9 bases separating them. In DNA form, the CDR3 reads TGTGCCAGCAGCTTTGCCGCGGTTAACTATGGCTACACCTTC. Protein: CASSFAAVNYGYTF.

V gene TRBV6-1 combines with J gene TRBJ2-2; the D is unclear. Germline V lookup: CDR1 MNHNS, CDR2 SASEGT. This CDR3 spans 15 amino acids. Trimming removed 4 bases from V and 5 bases from J, with 14 bases in between. The CDR3 region has the DNA TGTGCCAGCAGTGTAGTTCCCCTCCAAACCGGGGAGCTGTTTTTT. This codes for CASSVVPLQTGELFF.

The rearrangement uses TRBV6-6 and TRBJ2-2; possibly TRBD1 for D (5 bases). Trimming took 6 bases from V and 6 from J, leaving 11 bases between them. The CDR3 has 13 amino acids. Germline V gene lookup returns CDR1 MNHNY and CDR2 SVGAGI (reference sequence). CDR3 loop: CASRGRESGELFF. CDR3 DNA sequence: TGTGCCAGCAGGGGCAGGGAATCCGGGGAGCTGTTTTTT.

The DNA of the CDR3 is TGTGCCAGCAGCTTTATGGGCGGGTCAGATACGCAGTATTTT. Amino acid sequence: CASSFMGGSDTQYF. The chain links TRBV7-3 to TRBJ2-3; TRBD2 might be the D (5 bases). Germline assignment: CDR1 SGHTA and CDR2 FQGTGA. CDR3 length: 14 amino acids. Trimming left V 3 bases short and J 4 bases short, with 11 bases between.

The chain uses TRBV19 and TRBJ2-3; the D gene could be TRBD1 or TRBD2 (5 bases each). Trimming took off 0 bases at V and 10 bases at J, with 17 bases between the two ends. The CDR3 is 15 residues long. Germline assignment: CDR1 LNHDA and CDR2 SQIVND (reference sequence). CDR3 region: CASSIESTGSRAQYF. In DNA form, the CDR3 reads TGTGCCAGTAGTATAGAGAGTACGGGAAGCAGGGCGCAGTATTTT.

This chain uses TRBV27 with TRBJ1-2, with 7 bases identical to TRBD1. V trimming: 5 bases; J trimming: 5 bases; junction bases outside the gene matches: 11. This CDR3 contains 15 residues. Germline loops: CDR1 MNHEY, CDR2 SMNVEV (reference sequence). In DNA form, the CDR3 reads TGTGCCAGCAGTCCACTGACAGGGATTCTATATGGCTACACCTTC. It encodes CASSPLTGILYGYTF.

This clone came up once. The chain carries TRBV4-1 and TRBJ2-2; maybe TRBD2 (6 bases). Germline CDR1 and CDR2: MGHRA and YSYEKL. Trimming removed 0 bases at V and 7 bases at J, with 12 bases between. This CDR3 region has 15 residues. The CDR3: CASSQDLGGGGELFF. CDR3 DNA: TGCGCCAGCAGCCAAGATCTGGGAGGCGGCGGGGAGCTGTTTTTT.

The J gene is TRBJ2-7, the V gene TRBV28; TRBD2 matches 7 bases. Germline-derived CDR1 and CDR2 are MDHEN and SYDVKM. The CDR3 is 14 residues long. The ends lost 3 bases at V and 1 base at J; junction bases unmatched: 3. DNA for the CDR3: TGTGCCAGCAGTTTTTGGCGGGAGTCCTACGAGCAGTACTTC. This codes for CASSFWRESYEQYF. Drawing the rest from reference TRBV28 and TRBJ2-7, the complete variable domain is DVKVTQSSRYLVKRTGEKVFLECVQDMDHENMFWYRQDPGLGLRLIYFSYDVKMKEKGDIPEGYSVSREKKERFSLILESASTNQTSMYLCASSFWRESYEQYFGPGTRLTVT.

This clone was recorded once. The chain has TRBV5-6 and TRBJ1-2; 8 bases map to TRBD1. Germline trimming cut 4 bases from V and 4 bases from J; bases unmatched to any gene: 3. CDR3 size: 13 residues. CDR1 and CDR2 (germline): SGHDT, YYEEEE. For the CDR3, the DNA is TGTGCCAGCAGCCCCGGGACAGGCTATGGCTACACCTTC. Protein sequence: CASSPGTGYGYTF.

The chain combines TRBV29-1 with TRBJ1-2, with 8 bases that match TRBD1. This CDR3 is 13 amino acids long. The J segment lost 5 bases and the V segment lost 7 bases, leaving 9 bases of the junction unmatched. The V gene's germline CDR1 is SQVTM and CDR2 ANQGSEA. Written as DNA, the CDR3 is TGCAGCGCAACCGGGACAGGTGATTATGGCTACACCTTC. This translates into CSATGTGDYGYTF.

The chain combines TRBV7-9 with TRBJ2-7; no clear D gene. This CDR3 comprises 12 residues. Germline lookup yields CDR1 SEHNR and CDR2 FQNEAQ (reference sequence). V lost 3 bases, J lost 3 bases, and 6 bases lay in between. The CDR3 DNA reads as TGTGCCAGCAGCTTCTCACTCTACGAGCAGTACTTC. Its translation: CASSFSLYEQYF.

The gene calls are TRBV6-5 and TRBJ2-2; no clear D gene. The CDR3 covers 15 residues. Trimming left V 7 bases short and J 0 bases short, with 12 bases between. The germline V gene encodes CDR1 MNHEY and CDR2 SVGAGI. CDR3 nucleotides: TGTGCCAGCACCGGCCTCGACGCGAACACCGGGGAGCTGTTTTTT. This codes for CASTGLDANTGELFF.

This chain uses TRBV27 with TRBJ2-3; 7 nucleotides match TRBD2. Looked up from germline, CDR1 is MNHEY and CDR2 is SMNVEV (reference sequence). The CDR3 covers 18 residues. V shed 2 bases, J shed 2 bases, and the junction held 13 bases outside the gene matches. CDR3: CASSLKREVLWDTDTQYF. In nucleotides, the CDR3 is TGTGCCAGCAGTTTAAAACGGGAGGTCCTGTGGGACACAGATACGCAGTATTTT.

This chain uses TRBV11-3 with TRBJ2-7; D is unclear. Between the trimmed V and J ends, which lost 7 bases and 3 bases, there was a span of 13 bases. Germline CDR1 SGHNT, CDR2 YENEEA. The CDR3 loop spans 13 amino acids. This chain's CDR3 is CASTPLGSYEQYF. The CDR3 region has the DNA TGTGCCAGCACCCCCCTCGGCAGCTACGAGCAGTACTTC. The whole variable domain, filled in from reference TRBV11-3 and TRBJ2-7, reads EAGVVQSPRYKIIEKKQPVAFWCNPISGHNTLYWYLQNLGQGPELLIRYENEEAVDDSQLPKDRFSAERLKGVDSTLKIQPAELGDSAVYLCASTPLGSYEQYFGPGTRLTVT.